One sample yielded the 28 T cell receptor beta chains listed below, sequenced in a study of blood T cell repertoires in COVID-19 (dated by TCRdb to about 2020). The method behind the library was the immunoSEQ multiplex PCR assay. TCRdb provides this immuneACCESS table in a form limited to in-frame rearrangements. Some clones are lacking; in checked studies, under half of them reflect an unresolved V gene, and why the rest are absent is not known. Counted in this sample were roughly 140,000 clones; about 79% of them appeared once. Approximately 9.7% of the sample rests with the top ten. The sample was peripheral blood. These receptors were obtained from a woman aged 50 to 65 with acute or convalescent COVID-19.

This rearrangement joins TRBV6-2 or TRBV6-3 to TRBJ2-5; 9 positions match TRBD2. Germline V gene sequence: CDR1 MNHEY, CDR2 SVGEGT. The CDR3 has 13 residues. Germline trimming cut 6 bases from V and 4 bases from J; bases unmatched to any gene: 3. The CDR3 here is CASSRTSVETQYF. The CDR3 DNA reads TGTGCCAGCAGCCGGACTAGCGTAGAGACCCAGTACTTC.

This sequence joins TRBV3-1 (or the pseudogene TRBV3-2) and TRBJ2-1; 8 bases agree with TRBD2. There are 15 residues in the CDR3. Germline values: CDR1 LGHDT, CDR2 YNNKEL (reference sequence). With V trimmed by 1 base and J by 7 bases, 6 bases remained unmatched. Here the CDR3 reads CASSQGSGGFNEQFF. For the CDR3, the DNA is TGTGCCAGCAGCCAAGGAAGCGGGGGCTTTAATGAGCAGTTCTTC.

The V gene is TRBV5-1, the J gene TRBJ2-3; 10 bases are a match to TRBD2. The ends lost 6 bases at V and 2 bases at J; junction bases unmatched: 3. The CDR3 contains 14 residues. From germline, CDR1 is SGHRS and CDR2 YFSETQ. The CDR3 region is CASTSGGLTDTQYF. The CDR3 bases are TGCGCCAGCACTAGCGGGGGCCTCACAGATACGCAGTATTTT.

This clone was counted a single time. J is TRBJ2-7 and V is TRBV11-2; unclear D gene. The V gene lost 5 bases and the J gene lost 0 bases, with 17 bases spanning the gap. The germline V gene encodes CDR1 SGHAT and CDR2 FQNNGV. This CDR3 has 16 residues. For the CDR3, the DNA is TGTGCCAGCAGCCCAACGATGTCACAGCTCTCCTACGAGCAGTACTTC. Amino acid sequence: CASSPTMSQLSYEQYF.

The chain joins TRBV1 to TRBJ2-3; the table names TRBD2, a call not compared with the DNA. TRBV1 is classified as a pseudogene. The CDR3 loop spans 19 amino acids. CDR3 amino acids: CTSSQDRPLLPRPTDTQYF. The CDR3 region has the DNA TGCACCAGCAGCCAAGATCGTCCCCTACTACCGCGGCCCACAGATACGCAGTATTTT.

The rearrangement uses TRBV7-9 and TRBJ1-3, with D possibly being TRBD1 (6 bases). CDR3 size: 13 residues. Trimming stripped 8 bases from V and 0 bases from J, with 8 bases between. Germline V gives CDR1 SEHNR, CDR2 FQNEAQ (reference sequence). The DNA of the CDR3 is TGTGCCAGCGGGACATCCTCTGGAAACACCATATATTTT. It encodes CASGTSSGNTIYF.

DNA of the CDR3: TGTGCCACCAGCAGGCCAACTTACGAGCAGTACTTC. It encodes CATSRPTYEQYF. The chain employs TRBV15 and TRBJ2-7; D is unresolved. Trimming removed 3 bases at V and 4 bases at J, with 7 bases between. Germline CDR1 LNHNV, CDR2 YYDKDF (reference sequence). The CDR3 covers 12 residues.

This CDR3 reads CASSQEERRPTNEKLFF. The CDR3 DNA follows: TGTGCCAGCAGCCAAGAGGAACGGCGGCCAACTAATGAAAAACTGTTTTTT. The V and J genes are TRBV3-1 (or the pseudogene TRBV3-2) and TRBJ1-4; D is unclear. Trimming took 0 bases from V and 0 from J, leaving 11 bases between them. The CDR3 runs to 17 residues. Germline V gene sequence: CDR1 LGHDT, CDR2 YNNKEL (reference sequence).

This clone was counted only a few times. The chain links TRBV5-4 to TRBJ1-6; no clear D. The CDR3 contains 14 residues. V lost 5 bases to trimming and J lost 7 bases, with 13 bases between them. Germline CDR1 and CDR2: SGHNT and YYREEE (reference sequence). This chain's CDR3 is CASRPGRENSPLHF. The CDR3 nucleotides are TGTGCCAGCAGACCCGGACGGGAAAATTCACCCCTCCACTTT.

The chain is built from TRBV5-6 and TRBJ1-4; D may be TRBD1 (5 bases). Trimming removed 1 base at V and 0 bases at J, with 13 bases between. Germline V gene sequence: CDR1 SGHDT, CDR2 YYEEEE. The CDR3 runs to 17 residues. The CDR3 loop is CASSLFGRETTNEKLFF. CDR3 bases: TGTGCCAGCAGCTTGTTCGGCAGGGAAACAACTAATGAAAAACTGTTTTTT.

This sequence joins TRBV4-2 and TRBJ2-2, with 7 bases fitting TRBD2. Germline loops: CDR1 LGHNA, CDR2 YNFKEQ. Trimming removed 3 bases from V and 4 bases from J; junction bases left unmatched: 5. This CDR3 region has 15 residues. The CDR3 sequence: CASSQETSSTGELFF. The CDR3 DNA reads TGTGCCAGCAGCCAGGAGACTAGCAGCACCGGGGAGCTGTTTTTT.

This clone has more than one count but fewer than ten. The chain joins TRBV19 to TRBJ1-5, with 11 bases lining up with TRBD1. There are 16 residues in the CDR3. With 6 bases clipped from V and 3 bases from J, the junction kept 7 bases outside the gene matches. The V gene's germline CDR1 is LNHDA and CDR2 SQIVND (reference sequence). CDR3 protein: CASSSGQGANNQPQHF. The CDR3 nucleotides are TGTGCCAGTAGCTCTGGACAGGGGGCAAACAATCAGCCCCAGCATTTT.

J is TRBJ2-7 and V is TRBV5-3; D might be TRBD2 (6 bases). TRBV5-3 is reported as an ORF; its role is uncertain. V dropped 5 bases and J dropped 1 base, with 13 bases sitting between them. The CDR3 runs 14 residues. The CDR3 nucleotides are TGTGCCAGAAGGGGGGGAACGAGGTCCTACGAGCAGTACTTC. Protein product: CARRGGTRSYEQYF.

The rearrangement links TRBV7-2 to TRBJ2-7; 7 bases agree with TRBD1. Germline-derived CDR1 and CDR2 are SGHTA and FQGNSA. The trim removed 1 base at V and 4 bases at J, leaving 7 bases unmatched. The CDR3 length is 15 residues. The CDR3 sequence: CASSLVGTAGYEQYF. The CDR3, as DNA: TGTGCCAGCAGCTTAGTGGGGACAGCCGGGTACGAGCAGTACTTC.

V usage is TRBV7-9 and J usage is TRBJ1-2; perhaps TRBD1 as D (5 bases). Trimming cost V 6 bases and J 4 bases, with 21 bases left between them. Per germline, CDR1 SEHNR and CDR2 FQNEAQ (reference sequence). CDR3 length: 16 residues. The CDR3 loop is CASSNQFLSGIYGYTF. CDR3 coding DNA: TGTGCCAGCAGTAACCAGTTCTTGTCAGGGATCTATGGCTACACCTTC. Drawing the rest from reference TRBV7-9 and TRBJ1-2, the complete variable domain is DTGVSQNPRHKITKRGQNVTFRCDPISEHNRLYWYRQTLGQGPEFLTYFQNEAQLEKSRLLSDRFSAERPKGSFSTLEIQRTEQGDSAMYLCASSNQFLSGIYGYTFGSGTRLTVV.

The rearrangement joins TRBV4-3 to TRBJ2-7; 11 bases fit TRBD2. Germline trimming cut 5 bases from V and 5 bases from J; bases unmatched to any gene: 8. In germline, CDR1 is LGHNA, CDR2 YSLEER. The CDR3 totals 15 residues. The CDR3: CASSIGTSGFNEQYF. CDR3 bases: TGCGCCAGCAGCATCGGGACTAGCGGTTTTAACGAGCAGTACTTC.

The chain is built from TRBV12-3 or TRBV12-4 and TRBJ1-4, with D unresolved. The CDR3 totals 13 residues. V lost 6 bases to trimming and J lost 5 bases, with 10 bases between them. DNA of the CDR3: TGTGCCAGCAGCATACAGCAAAATGAAAAACTGTTTTTT. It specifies CASSIQQNEKLFF.

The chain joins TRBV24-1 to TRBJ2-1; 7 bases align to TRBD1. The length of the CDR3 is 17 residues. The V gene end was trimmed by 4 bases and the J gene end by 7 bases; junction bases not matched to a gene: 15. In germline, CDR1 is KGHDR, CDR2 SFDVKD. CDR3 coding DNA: TGTGCCACCAGTGACCGAGCCCTATCCGGGACAGCGAATGAGCAGTTCTTC. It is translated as CATSDRALSGTANEQFF.

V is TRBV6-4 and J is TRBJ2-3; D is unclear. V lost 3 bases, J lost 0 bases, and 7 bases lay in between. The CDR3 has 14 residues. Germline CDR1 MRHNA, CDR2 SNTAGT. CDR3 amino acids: CASSETDSTDTQYF. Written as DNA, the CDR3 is TGTGCCAGCAGTGAAACAGATAGCACAGATACGCAGTATTTT.

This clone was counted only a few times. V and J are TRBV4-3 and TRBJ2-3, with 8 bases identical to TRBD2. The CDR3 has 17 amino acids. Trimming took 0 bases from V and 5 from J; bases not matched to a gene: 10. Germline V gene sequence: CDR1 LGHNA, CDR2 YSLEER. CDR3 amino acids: CASSQDPAGGQRDTQYF. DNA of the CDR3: TGCGCCAGCAGCCAAGATCCGGCGGGGGGCCAAAGAGATACGCAGTATTTT.

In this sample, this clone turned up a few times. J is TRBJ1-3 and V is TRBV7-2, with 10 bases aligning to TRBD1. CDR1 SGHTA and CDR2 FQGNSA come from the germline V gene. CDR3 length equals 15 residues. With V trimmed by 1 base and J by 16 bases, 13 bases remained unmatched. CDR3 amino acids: CASSLGTGGSPALYF. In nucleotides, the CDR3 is TGTGCCAGCAGCTTAGGGACAGGGGGATCGCCGGCTCTTTATTTT.

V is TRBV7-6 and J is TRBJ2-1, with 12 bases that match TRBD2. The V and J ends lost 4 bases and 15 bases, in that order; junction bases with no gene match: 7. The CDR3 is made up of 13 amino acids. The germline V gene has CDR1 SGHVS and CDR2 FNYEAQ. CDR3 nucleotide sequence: TGTGCCAGCAGCTCCGAGACTAGCGGGAGTGGGTTCTTC. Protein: CASSSETSGSGFF. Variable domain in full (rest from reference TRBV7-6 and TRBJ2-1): GAGVSQSPRYKVTKRGQDVALRCDPISGHVSLYWYRQALGQGPEFLTYFNYEAQQDKSGLPNDRFSAERPEGSISTLTIQRTEQRDSAMYRCASSSETSGSGFFGPGTRLTVL.

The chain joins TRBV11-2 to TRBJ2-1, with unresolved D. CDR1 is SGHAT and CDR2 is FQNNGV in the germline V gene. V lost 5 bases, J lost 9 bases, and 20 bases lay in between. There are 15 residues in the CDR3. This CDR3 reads CASSISASALGEQFF. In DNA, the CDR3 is TGTGCCAGCAGCATTAGTGCCAGCGCGTTAGGTGAGCAGTTCTTC.

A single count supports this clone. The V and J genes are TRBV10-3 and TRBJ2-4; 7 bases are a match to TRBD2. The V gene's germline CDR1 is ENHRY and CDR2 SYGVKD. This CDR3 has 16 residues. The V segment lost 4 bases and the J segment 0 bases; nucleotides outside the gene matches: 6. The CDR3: CAISGSGGLAKNIQYF. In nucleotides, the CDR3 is TGTGCCATCAGTGGTTCGGGAGGTCTAGCCAAAAACATTCAGTACTTC.

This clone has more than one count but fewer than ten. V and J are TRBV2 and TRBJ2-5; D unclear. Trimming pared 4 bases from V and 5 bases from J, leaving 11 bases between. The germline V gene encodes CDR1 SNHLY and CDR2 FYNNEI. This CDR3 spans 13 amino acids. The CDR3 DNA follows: TGTGCCAGCAGTGTTCTAGGTGGGGAGACCCAGTACTTC. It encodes CASSVLGGETQYF. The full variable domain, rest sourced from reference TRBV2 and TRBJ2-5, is EPEVTQTPSHQVTQMGQEVILRCVPISNHLYFYWYRQILGQKVEFLVSFYNNEISEKSEIFDDQFSVERPDGSNFTLKIRSTKLEDSAMYFCASSVLGGETQYFGPGTRLLVL.

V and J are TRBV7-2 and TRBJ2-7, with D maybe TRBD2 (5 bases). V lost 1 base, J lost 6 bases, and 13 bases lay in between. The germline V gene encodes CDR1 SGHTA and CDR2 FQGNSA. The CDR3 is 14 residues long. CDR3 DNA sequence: TGTGCCAGCAGCTTAGTCGTATCCGGAGGCGAGCAGTACTTC. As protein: CASSLVVSGGEQYF. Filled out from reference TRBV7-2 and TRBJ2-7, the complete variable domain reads GAGVSQSPSNKVTEKGKDVELRCDPISGHTALYWYRQSLGQGLEFLIYFQGNSAPDKSGLPSDRFSAERTGGSVSTLTIQRTQQEDSAVYLCASSLVVSGGEQYFGPGTRLTVT.

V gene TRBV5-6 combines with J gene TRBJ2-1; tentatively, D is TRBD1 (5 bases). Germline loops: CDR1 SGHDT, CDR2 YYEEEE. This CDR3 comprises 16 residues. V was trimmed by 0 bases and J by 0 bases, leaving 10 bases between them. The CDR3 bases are TGTGCCAGCAGCTTGGCCGATAGGGGCTCCTACAATGAGCAGTTCTTC. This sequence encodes CASSLADRGSYNEQFF.

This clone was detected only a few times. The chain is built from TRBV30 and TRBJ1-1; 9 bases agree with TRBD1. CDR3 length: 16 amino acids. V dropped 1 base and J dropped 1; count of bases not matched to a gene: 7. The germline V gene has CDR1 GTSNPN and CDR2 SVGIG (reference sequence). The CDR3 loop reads CAWSGEGTGTNTEAFF. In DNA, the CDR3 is TGTGCCTGGAGTGGGGAAGGGACAGGGACGAACACTGAAGCTTTCTTT.